Listed here are 7 T cell receptor beta chains from one sample, sequenced in a study of T-cell reconstitution after alpha-beta-depleted transplantation in children. The authors prepared the TCRbeta library with unique molecular identifiers. TCRdb used MiXCR to reprocess the PCR reads, holding one entry per CDR3 protein. This table has about 200,000 distinct CDR3 sequences, just over 14% appearing once. The sequencing here drew on PBMCs from the stem cell graft donor, taken from the stem cell graft. All receptors come from a human donor who donated a stem cell graft to a child with acute lymphoblastic leukemia.

This clonotype was counted many times. This chain uses TRBV2 with TRBJ2-1, with D maybe TRBD2 (7 bases). Deletions cut 10 bases from V and 7 bases from J, with 17 bases between. There are 13 residues in the CDR3. From germline, CDR1 is SNHLY and CDR2 FYNNEI. CDR3 region: CAKGGLAVNEQFF. For the CDR3, the DNA is TGTGCCAAAGGGGGGCTAGCGGTTAATGAGCAGTTCTTC.

This clonotype was observed many times. The V gene is TRBV11-2, the J gene TRBJ2-1; maybe TRBD1 (6 bases). The CDR3 sequence is 14 residues long. Germline V gives CDR1 SGHAT, CDR2 FQNNGV. Trimming stripped 4 bases from V and 13 bases from J, with 20 bases between. The DNA for the CDR3 is TGTGCCAGCAGCTCTTTACGAGGACAGAATAGACAGTTCTTC. Its translation is CASSSLRGQNRQFF.

This clonotype was seen ten or more times. This chain uses TRBV2 with TRBJ2-3; 8 nucleotides agree with TRBD2. From germline, CDR1 is SNHLY and CDR2 FYNNEI. The CDR3 is 15 amino acids. The V segment lost 3 bases and the J segment 0 bases; nucleotides outside the gene matches: 2. The CDR3, as DNA: TGTGCCAGCAGTGAGGCTAGCGGGAGCACAGATACGCAGTATTTT. It encodes CASSEASGSTDTQYF.

The chain couples TRBV7-6 to TRBJ2-2, with 8 bases lining up with TRBD1. The germline V gene encodes CDR1 SGHVS and CDR2 FNYEAQ. Unmatched junction bases numbered 6, after V lost 5 bases and J lost 1 base. CDR3 length equals 16 residues. The CDR3: CASSGQGAKNTGELFF. The DNA for the CDR3 is TGTGCCAGCAGCGGCCAGGGGGCAAAGAACACCGGGGAGCTGTTTTTT.

In its sample, this clonotype was seen many times. CDR3 bases: TGCAGTGCTAGAGATGGGGGCCTACTAACCAATGAGCAGTTCTTC. This gives the protein CSARDGGLLTNEQFF. This sequence joins TRBV20-1 and TRBJ2-1, with D possibly TRBD1 on 6 matching bases. The CDR3 is 15 residues long. The V end was cut by 0 bases, the J end by 6 bases, with 15 bases between. Germline V gene sequence: CDR1 DFQATT, CDR2 SNEGSKA (reference sequence).

The V call is TRBV5-1, the J call TRBJ2-7; D not resolved. Germline lookup yields CDR1 SGHRS and CDR2 YFSETQ. The CDR3 extends over 13 amino acids. V gave up 0 bases and J gave up 1 base, with 5 bases separating them. The CDR3 DNA follows: TGCGCCAGCAGCTTGGATATGTCCTACGAGCAGTACTTC. Its protein product is CASSLDMSYEQYF.

This clonotype was detected ten times or more. The chain couples TRBV5-1 to TRBJ2-3; TRBD2 matches at 7 bases. V was pared by 0 bases and J by 4 bases, with 11 bases of the junction left unmatched. Germline-derived CDR1 and CDR2 are SGHRS and YFSETQ. The CDR3 loop spans 17 amino acids. The CDR3 nucleotides read TGCGCCAGCAGCTTGGCCATATGGCGCGGGGGTGCAGATACGCAGTATTTT. This codes for CASSLAIWRGGADTQYF.